The 12 T cell receptor beta chains below come from one sample, sequenced in a study of cytomegalovirus exposure and HLA in healthy donors. PCR employed 60 Vbeta and 13 Jbeta primers. Assay used: immunoSEQ multiplex PCR; TCRdb lists only in-frame clones, some missing. The table lists 110,000 to 150,000 clones, 70% to 85% of them singletons. Input material: PBMCs. The source of these receptors is a male donor in good health and CMV-seronegative.

The chain uses TRBV28 and TRBJ2-5, with TRBD1 matching 7 bases. The CDR3 spans 17 residues. Trimming took 5 bases from V and 5 from J; bases not matched to a gene: 17. Germline V gives CDR1 MDHEN, CDR2 SYDVKM. CDR3: CASSKHPSRGLGETQYF. CDR3 nucleotides: TGTGCCAGCAGTAAACACCCCAGCAGGGGGTTGGGGGAGACCCAGTACTTC.

This clone was seen just once. The chain combines TRBV4-2 with TRBJ1-1; 12 positions match TRBD1. The V gene's germline CDR1 is LGHNA and CDR2 YNFKEQ. This CDR3 has 17 amino acids. Trimming removed 1 base from V and 1 base from J; junction bases left unmatched: 4. The CDR3 region is CASSQGDRGPSNTEAFF. CDR3 DNA sequence: TGTGCCAGCAGCCAAGGGGACAGGGGGCCTTCGAACACTGAAGCTTTCTTT.

V and J are TRBV11-2 and TRBJ2-3, with TRBD1 matching over 8 bases. This CDR3 comprises 14 residues. Trimming cost V 2 bases and J 4 bases; bases outside gene matches: 2. Germline V CDR1 and CDR2: SGHAT, FQNNGV. CDR3 nucleotide sequence: TGTGCCAGCAGCTTACGGACAGGGTCAGATACGCAGTATTTT. Translated, it gives CASSLRTGSDTQYF.

In DNA, the CDR3 is TGTGCCAGCAGTGCCTCGGGACAGGGCTATGGCTACACCTTC. Translating gives CASSASGQGYGYTF. The chain recombines TRBV6-5 with TRBJ1-2, with 9 bases lining up with TRBD1. CDR3 length equals 14 residues. CDR1 and CDR2 (germline): MNHEY, SVGAGI. With V trimmed by 5 bases and J by 4 bases, 5 bases remained unmatched.

The V gene is TRBV15, the J gene TRBJ1-2; 7 positions agree with TRBD1. V lost 3 bases, J lost 2 bases, and 9 bases stayed unmatched. Germline assignment: CDR1 LNHNV and CDR2 YYDKDF (reference sequence). CDR3 length equals 16 residues. CDR3 sequence reads: CATSRGPDRINYGYTF. The CDR3 region has the DNA TGTGCCACCAGCAGGGGTCCGGACAGGATCAACTATGGCTACACCTTC. The variable domain in full, completed from reference TRBV15 and TRBJ1-2, reads DAMVIQNPRYQVTQFGKPVTLSCSQTLNHNVMYWYQQKSSQAPKLLFHYYDKDFNNEADTPDNFQSRRPNTSFCFLDIRSPGLGDTAMYLCATSRGPDRINYGYTFGSGTRLTVV.

The chain employs TRBV5-1 and TRBJ1-1; D gene uncertain. Germline CDR1 and CDR2: SGHRS and YFSETQ. The V and J ends lost 0 bases and 8 bases respectively, with 14 bases between them. The CDR3 runs to 14 residues. The CDR3 DNA follows: TGCGCCAGCAGCTTGGAACCCAATTCAGGAGAAGCTTTCTTT. It encodes CASSLEPNSGEAFF.

The chain links TRBV18 to TRBJ2-4, with a possible D match to TRBD1 (6 bases). Germline V gene lookup returns CDR1 KGHSH and CDR2 LQKENI. Between the trimmed V and J ends, which lost 0 bases and 0 bases, there was a span of 9 bases. The CDR3 consists of 16 residues. The CDR3 loop reads CASSPPGHLAKNIQYF. CDR3 coding DNA: TGTGCCAGCTCACCACCGGGACATTTAGCCAAAAACATTCAGTACTTC.

The DNA for the CDR3 is TGTGCCAGCAGCACTAGAGTGGGGTCGGGTCAGCCCCAGCATTTT. This sequence encodes CASSTRVGSGQPQHF. The genes are TRBV13 and TRBJ1-5, with D hard to call. Germline-derived CDR1 and CDR2 are PRHDT and FYEKMQ (reference sequence). The V end lost 5 bases, the J end lost 6 bases, and 17 bases lay between the germline ends. The CDR3 runs 15 residues.

The V call is TRBV28, the J call TRBJ1-1; 7 bases match TRBD1. This CDR3 comprises 14 residues. The ends lost 5 bases at V and 4 bases at J; junction bases unmatched: 7. Germline V gives CDR1 MDHEN, CDR2 SYDVKM. The CDR3 coding sequence is TGTGCCAGCAGTCTGACAGGGACTTCCACTGAAGCTTTCTTT. It is translated as CASSLTGTSTEAFF. Full variable domain (remainder filled in from reference TRBV28 and TRBJ1-1): DVKVTQSSRYLVKRTGEKVFLECVQDMDHENMFWYRQDPGLGLRLIYFSYDVKMKEKGDIPEGYSVSREKKERFSLILESASTNQTSMYLCASSLTGTSTEAFFGQGTRLTVV.

This sequence joins TRBV9 and TRBJ2-3; D perhaps matches TRBD1 (6 bases). Trimming took off 1 base at V and 5 bases at J, with 14 bases between the two ends. The CDR3 length is 15 residues. Germline-derived CDR1 and CDR2 are SGDLS and YYNGEE. CDR3: CASSVLSGAGDTQYF. The CDR3 DNA follows: TGTGCCAGCAGCGTATTGTCAGGGGCGGGAGATACGCAGTATTTT.

The V and J genes are TRBV27 and TRBJ2-1; 7 bases align to TRBD2. Germline CDR1 MNHEY, CDR2 SMNVEV (reference sequence). V shed 3 bases and J 4 bases; nucleotides not matched to a gene: 3. This CDR3 is built from 14 residues. CDR3: CASSLASGYNEQFF. The CDR3 region has the DNA TGTGCCAGCAGTTTGGCTAGCGGATACAATGAGCAGTTCTTC.

This chain uses TRBV5-1 with TRBJ2-7, with D unclear. This CDR3 has 11 residues. Germline V gives CDR1 SGHRS, CDR2 YFSETQ. V lost 4 bases, J lost 3 bases, and 5 bases lay in between. The CDR3 loop is CASSTDYEQYF. CDR3 sequence (DNA): TGCGCCAGCAGCACAGACTACGAGCAGTACTTC.